This TCR beta chain comes out of a study of cytomegalovirus exposure and HLA in healthy donors. General study points: A later analysis reportedly found fewer N-insertions in an Asian-associated ancestry cluster than the roughly 680-donor mean. Associated with HLA alleles at 0.05 false discovery rate in a later analysis were over 15,000 TCR beta sequences. Presence/absence analyses took donor sequencing depth as roughly uniform. In a later analysis, TCR beta V- and J-gene trimming was associated with a missense DCLRE1C variant.

Note on this clone: What it binds is not known.

This PCR relied on a set of 60 Vbeta primers and 13 Jbeta primers. Libraries were prepared by immunoSEQ multiplex PCR; TCRdb keeps only in-frame clonotypes and omits some of them. The sample includes over 200,000 clones, about 78% of them seen just once. After removal of 7 bases from V and 8 bases from J, the junction contained 6 bases not matched to a gene. The CDR3 runs to 14 residues. Germline CDR1 is MNHNS and CDR2 is SASEGT. The TCR originated in a male donor in good health and CMV-seronegative. The chain has TRBV6-1 and TRBJ2-4; 12 bases line up with TRBD2. Specimen: PBMCs. The CDR3 DNA reads TGTGCCAGCACCTACTGGACTAGCGGGGACATTCAGTACTTC. Amino acid sequence: CASTYWTSGDIQYF.